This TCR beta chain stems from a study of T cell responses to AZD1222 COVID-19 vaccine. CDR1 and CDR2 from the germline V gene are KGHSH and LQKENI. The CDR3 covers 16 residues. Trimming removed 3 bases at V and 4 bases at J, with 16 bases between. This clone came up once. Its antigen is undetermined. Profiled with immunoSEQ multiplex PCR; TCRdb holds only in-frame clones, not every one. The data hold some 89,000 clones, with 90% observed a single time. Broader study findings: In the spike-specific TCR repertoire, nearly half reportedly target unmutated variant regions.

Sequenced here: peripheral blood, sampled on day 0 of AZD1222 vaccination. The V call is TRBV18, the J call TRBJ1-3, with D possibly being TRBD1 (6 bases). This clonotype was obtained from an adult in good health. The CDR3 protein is CASSPTGGLGGNTIYF. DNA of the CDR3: TGTGCCAGCTCACCTACGGGGGGCCTGGGAGGAAACACCATATATTTT.